The 17 T cell receptor beta chains presented below share a single source sample, sequenced in a study of shared clonotypes between healthy human individuals. TCRdb's copy holds only in-frame clones and misses some; the assay was immunoSEQ multiplex PCR. This sample has about 1.1 million clones, with 75% to 85% found just once. Source material: memory CD4+ T cells from PBMCs. Subset: CD45RA-negative fraction. The receptor source for this set is a man between 18 and 29 years old in good health. Some clones in this sample may be carry-over from other donors' samples.

A remark on this clone: A much larger clonotype is one base distant, so this may be a read error. V is TRBV28 and J is TRBJ2-1; D call uncertain. Germline V gives CDR1 MDHEN, CDR2 SYDVKM. The CDR3 is made up of 13 amino acids. V was shortened by 5 bases and J by 10 bases, with 15 bases between the two germline ends. The CDR3 nucleotides are TGTGCCAGCAGTCCTTCTCGCACCTACGAGCAGTTCTTC. It specifies CASSPSRTYEQFF. The whole variable domain, filled in from reference TRBV28 and TRBJ2-1, reads DVKVTQSSRYLVKRTGEKVFLECVQDMDHENMFWYRQDPGLGLRLIYFSYDVKMKEKGDIPEGYSVSREKKERFSLILESASTNQTSMYLCASSPSRTYEQFFGPGTRLTVL.

This chain uses TRBV9 with TRBJ2-7; tentatively, D is TRBD1 (9 bases). The V end was cut by 2 bases, the J end by 6 bases, with 24 bases between. Looked up from germline, CDR1 is SGDLS and CDR2 is YYNGEE. This CDR3 is built from 17 residues. The CDR3 region has the DNA TGTGCCAGCAGCGTCTCTCTACAGGGGGCAAGCGGGAGCGAGCAGTACTTC. Translated: CASSVSLQGASGSEQYF.

This chain joins TRBV4-2 and TRBJ2-1, with a weak D call TRBD2 (6 bases). Germline V CDR1 and CDR2: LGHNA, YNFKEQ. CDR3 length: 13 amino acids. With 0 bases removed from V and 9 bases from J, the gap between germline ends came to 9 bases. The DNA of the CDR3 is TGTGCCAGCAGCCAAGACCCGGAGGGTGAGCAGTTCTTC. Translation: CASSQDPEGEQFF.

This sequence joins TRBV7-3 and TRBJ2-1, with 11 bases lining up with TRBD2. Germline V gene sequence: CDR1 SGHTA, CDR2 FQGTGA. The CDR3 runs 16 residues. Unmatched junction bases numbered 3, after V lost 1 base and J lost 4 bases. CDR3: CASSLRGTSGYNEQFF. The CDR3 region has the DNA TGTGCCAGCAGCTTAAGAGGGACTAGCGGTTACAATGAGCAGTTCTTC.

The chain employs TRBV6-1 and TRBJ1-3; tentative D call: TRBD1 (6 bases). Between the trimmed V and J ends, which lost 4 bases and 0 bases, there was a span of 13 bases. The CDR3 has 16 amino acids. From germline, CDR1 is MNHNS and CDR2 SASEGT. CDR3 DNA: TGTGCCAGCAGTGGGACAGTCCCCTTCTCTGGAAACACCATATATTTT. It specifies CASSGTVPFSGNTIYF.

The CDR3 loop is CASSLAGTGGSEKLFF. The DNA of the CDR3 is TGTGCCAGCAGCTTAGCCGGGACAGGGGGCAGTGAAAAACTGTTTTTT. The rearrangement joins TRBV7-2 to TRBJ1-4; 12 bases align to TRBD1. The length of the CDR3 is 16 residues. Germline V gene lookup returns CDR1 SGHTA and CDR2 FQGNSA. The V segment lost 0 bases and the J segment 7 bases; nucleotides outside the gene matches: 3. The entire variable domain, with the rest obtained from reference TRBV7-2 and TRBJ1-4, is as follows: GAGVSQSPSNKVTEKGKDVELRCDPISGHTALYWYRQSLGQGLEFLIYFQGNSAPDKSGLPSDRFSAERTGGSVSTLTIQRTQQEDSAVYLCASSLAGTGGSEKLFFGSGTQLSVL.

This clone has more than one count but fewer than ten. V is TRBV2 and J is TRBJ2-2; weak D call: TRBD1 (6 bases). The germline V and J ends were trimmed by 7 bases and 4 bases, with 19 bases remaining between them. Germline V gene data show CDR1 as SNHLY and CDR2 as FYNNEI. This CDR3 region has 16 residues. The CDR3 region has the DNA TGTGCCAGCAATTCCTTACAGGGCCCCGGCACCGGGGAGCTGTTTTTT. Amino acids: CASNSLQGPGTGELFF.

J is TRBJ2-1 and V is TRBV5-1; 10 bases are shared with TRBD1. The CDR3 covers 14 residues. J gave up 7 bases and V 3 bases, and 4 bases lay outside the gene matches. In germline, CDR1 is SGHRS, CDR2 YFSETQ. DNA for the CDR3: TGCGCCAGCAGCTATGGGACAGGGGTGAATGAGCAGTTCTTC. This codes for CASSYGTGVNEQFF.

This clone was recorded only once. The V gene is TRBV6-6, the J gene TRBJ2-3; possible D gene TRBD2, 5 bases. The CDR3 runs to 14 residues. Trimming removed 5 bases from V and 0 bases from J, with 9 bases in between. Germline-derived CDR1 and CDR2 are MNHNY and SVGAGI (reference sequence). CDR3 amino acids: CASSRGLSTDTQYF. Here the CDR3 DNA reads TGTGCCAGCAGTCGCGGGTTGAGCACAGATACGCAGTATTTT.

This chain links TRBV12-5 with TRBJ2-4; TRBD1 matches at 9 bases. CDR3 length: 20 residues. CDR1 and CDR2 (germline): LGHNT, FRNRAP. Trimming at V came to 0 bases and at J to 0 bases, leaving 12 bases not matched to a gene. The CDR3 is CASGLVLTGGDEIAKNIQYF. In DNA, the CDR3 is TGTGCTAGTGGTTTGGTACTTACAGGGGGCGATGAAATAGCCAAAAACATTCAGTACTTC.

A few counts support this clone. The genes are TRBV7-3 and TRBJ2-3, with TRBD1 matching 7 bases. CDR1 is SGHTA, CDR2 FQGTGA, per germline. V shed 6 bases and J 6 bases; nucleotides not matched to a gene: 6. The CDR3 extends over 13 amino acids. Written as DNA, the CDR3 is TGTGCCAGCAGGTTCGGGACAGACGATACGCAGTATTTT. This translates into CASRFGTDDTQYF.

The genes are TRBV11-2 and TRBJ1-2, with D maybe TRBD1 (6 bases). This CDR3 comprises 13 residues. V lost 2 bases, J lost 6 bases, and 10 bases lay in between. CDR1 SGHAT and CDR2 FQNNGV come from the germline V gene. Here the CDR3 DNA reads TGTGCCAGCAGCTTAAACAGGGTCGATGGCTACACCTTC. Translating it yields CASSLNRVDGYTF.

The rearrangement links TRBV7-9 to TRBJ2-7, with 9 bases aligning to TRBD1. This CDR3 comprises 13 residues. Germline V gene sequence: CDR1 SEHNR, CDR2 FQNEAQ (reference sequence). V lost 3 bases and J lost 13; bases outside the gene matches: 10. DNA for the CDR3: TGTGCCAGCAGCTTCGTAGATACAGGGGGCCCTTACTTC. It yields the protein CASSFVDTGGPYF.

The chain is built from TRBV12-5 and TRBJ2-4; no definite D call. Per germline, CDR1 LGHNT and CDR2 FRNRAP. V shed 0 bases and J shed 0 bases, with 12 bases lying between them. The CDR3 covers 17 residues. The CDR3 coding sequence is TGTGCTAGTGGTTTGGTACGGCCGAAAGTAGCCAAAAACATTCAGTACTTC. It is translated as CASGLVRPKVAKNIQYF.

This chain connects TRBV7-9 to TRBJ1-4; possibly TRBD1 for D (6 bases). Trimming removed 3 bases from V and 5 bases from J, with 13 bases in between. The CDR3 runs 15 residues. Germline assignment: CDR1 SEHNR and CDR2 FQNEAQ (reference sequence). CDR3 region: CASSFTGMKNEKLFF. CDR3 DNA sequence: TGTGCCAGCAGCTTCACAGGGATGAAGAATGAAAAACTGTTTTTT.

Concerning this clone itself: Distinct nucleotide sequences in the sample also encode this CDR3. The chain uses TRBV18 and TRBJ2-5, with D uncertain. This CDR3 comprises 13 residues. Trimming left V 0 bases short and J 2 bases short, with 4 bases between. CDR1 KGHSH and CDR2 LQKENI come from the germline V gene. CDR3 nucleotide sequence: TGTGCCAGCTCACCACCTTCGCAAGAGACCCAGTACTTC. This encodes CASSPPSQETQYF.

V gene TRBV6-5 combines with J gene TRBJ2-5; the D gene is possibly TRBD2 (5 bases). Matching the DNA end better, TRBJ2-7 makes the J call doubtful. CDR3 length: 14 amino acids. The germline V gene has CDR1 MNHEY and CDR2 SVGAGI. CDR3 amino acids: CASRTPAGVHEQYF. For the CDR3, the DNA is TGTGCCAGCAGAACCCCCGCCGGGGTCCACGAGCAGTACTTC.